The 9 T cell receptor beta chains in this list originate from one sample, sequenced in a study of blood T cell repertoires in COVID-19. Produced via immunoSEQ multiplex PCR; TCRdb's table is partial and in-frame only. Of approximately 170,000 clones in the sample, 70% to 90% are singletons; the top ten hold about 9.6%. The source material was peripheral blood. All receptors derive from a man aged 45 to 65 with active or convalescent COVID-19.

This chain connects TRBV10-3 to TRBJ1-3; D not resolved. Germline V lookup: CDR1 ENHRY, CDR2 SYGVKD. The CDR3 runs 14 residues. Trimming removed 8 bases at V and 0 bases at J, with 11 bases between. CDR3 sequence: CAIGTALSGNTIYF. CDR3 in DNA: TGTGCCATCGGAACAGCCCTCTCTGGAAACACCATATATTTT.

V is TRBV7-2 and J is TRBJ1-4; TRBD1 matches 9 bases. This CDR3 is 14 amino acids long. The junction had 6 bases not matched to a gene; V was cut back by 5 bases and J by 8 bases. Germline assignment: CDR1 SGHTA and CDR2 FQGNSA. CDR3 loop: CASSRDREAEKLFF. In nucleotides, the CDR3 is TGTGCCAGCAGCCGGGACAGGGAGGCGGAAAAACTGTTTTTT.

The genes are TRBV18 and TRBJ2-5; D might be TRBD1 (6 bases). The CDR3 loop spans 13 amino acids. The V end was cut by 6 bases, the J end by 4 bases, with 12 bases between. Germline-derived CDR1 and CDR2 are KGHSH and LQKENI. CDR3 sequence reads: CASSSDSSETQYF. Written as DNA, the CDR3 is TGTGCCAGCTCCTCGGACAGCTCAGAGACCCAGTACTTC.

The rearrangement links TRBV6-2 or TRBV6-3 to TRBJ1-6; TRBD1 might be the D (6 bases). This CDR3 is 15 amino acids long. Trimming pared 2 bases from V and 9 bases from J, leaving 14 bases between. Germline values: CDR1 MNHEY, CDR2 SVGEGT. The CDR3, as DNA: TGTGCCAGCAGTTACGGGCAGGGGAGGGGTTCACCCCTCCACTTT. As protein: CASSYGQGRGSPLHF.

The V and J genes are TRBV2 and TRBJ2-7, with TRBD2 as a possible D gene (6 bases). V was clipped by 10 bases and J by 2 bases, with 15 bases between them. Germline CDR1 and CDR2: SNHLY and FYNNEI. The CDR3 has 13 residues. The CDR3 DNA follows: TGTGCCACTCGGGGCGGGGCAGCCTACGAGCAGTACTTC. This sequence encodes CATRGGAAYEQYF.

This rearrangement joins TRBV6-5 to TRBJ2-7; TRBD2 matches 13 bases. This CDR3 is 14 amino acids long. With V trimmed by 4 bases and J by 11 bases, 8 bases remained unmatched. CDR1 and CDR2 (germline): MNHEY, SVGAGI. As DNA, the CDR3 is TGTGCCAGCAGTTCCTCCGGACTAGCGGGAGTAAAGTACTTC. As protein: CASSSSGLAGVKYF.

V gene TRBV5-6 combines with J gene TRBJ1-2, with TRBD1 matching over 8 bases. Germline V gene sequence: CDR1 SGHDT, CDR2 YYEEEE. The ends lost 4 bases at V and 3 bases at J; junction bases unmatched: 5. This CDR3 is built from 14 residues. CDR3 in amino acids: CASSQRQGYYGYTF. The CDR3 DNA reads TGTGCCAGCAGCCAGAGACAGGGGTACTATGGCTACACCTTC.

The V and J genes are TRBV9 and TRBJ1-2, with a weak D call TRBD1 (6 bases). V was trimmed by 3 bases and J by 6 bases, leaving 15 bases between them. Per the germline V gene, CDR1 is SGDLS and CDR2 is YYNGEE. CDR3 length: 14 amino acids. CDR3: CASSEDSPRDGYTF. The CDR3 DNA is TGTGCCAGCAGCGAGGACAGTCCAAGAGATGGCTACACCTTC.

This clone rates as medium-sized (0.01 to 0.1%). This sequence joins TRBV7-9 and TRBJ1-5; D is possibly TRBD1 (6 bases). The germline gives CDR1 SEHNR, CDR2 FQNEAQ (reference sequence). The CDR3 spans 14 residues. V lost 3 bases, J lost 4 bases, and 10 bases lay in between. CDR3 sequence: CASSFEQGNQPQHF. CDR3 DNA sequence: TGTGCCAGCAGCTTTGAACAGGGTAATCAGCCCCAGCATTTT.